This T cell receptor beta chain was recorded in a study of shared clonotypes between healthy human individuals. CDR3 length: 14 residues. CDR1 SEHNR and CDR2 FQNEAQ come from the germline V gene (reference sequence). V lost 5 bases, J lost 2 bases, and 13 bases lay in between. CD45RO-negative CD8 cells positively selected for CCR7 made up the naive population, which excluded terminally differentiated effector memory CD45RA+ cells. The protocol was immunoSEQ multiplex PCR, while the TCRdb copy is restricted to in-frame clones and leaves out a portion. The profile shows around 2,100,000 clones, approximately 95% of them singletons.

The chain combines TRBV7-9 with TRBJ2-7; D gene ambiguous. The source is a man aged 18 to 30 in good health. Sequencing input: naive CD8+ T cells sorted from blood. CDR3 sequence (DNA): TGTGCCAGCAGCCCAGTTGGGCCTACCTACGAGCAGTACTTC. Protein sequence: CASSPVGPTYEQYF.